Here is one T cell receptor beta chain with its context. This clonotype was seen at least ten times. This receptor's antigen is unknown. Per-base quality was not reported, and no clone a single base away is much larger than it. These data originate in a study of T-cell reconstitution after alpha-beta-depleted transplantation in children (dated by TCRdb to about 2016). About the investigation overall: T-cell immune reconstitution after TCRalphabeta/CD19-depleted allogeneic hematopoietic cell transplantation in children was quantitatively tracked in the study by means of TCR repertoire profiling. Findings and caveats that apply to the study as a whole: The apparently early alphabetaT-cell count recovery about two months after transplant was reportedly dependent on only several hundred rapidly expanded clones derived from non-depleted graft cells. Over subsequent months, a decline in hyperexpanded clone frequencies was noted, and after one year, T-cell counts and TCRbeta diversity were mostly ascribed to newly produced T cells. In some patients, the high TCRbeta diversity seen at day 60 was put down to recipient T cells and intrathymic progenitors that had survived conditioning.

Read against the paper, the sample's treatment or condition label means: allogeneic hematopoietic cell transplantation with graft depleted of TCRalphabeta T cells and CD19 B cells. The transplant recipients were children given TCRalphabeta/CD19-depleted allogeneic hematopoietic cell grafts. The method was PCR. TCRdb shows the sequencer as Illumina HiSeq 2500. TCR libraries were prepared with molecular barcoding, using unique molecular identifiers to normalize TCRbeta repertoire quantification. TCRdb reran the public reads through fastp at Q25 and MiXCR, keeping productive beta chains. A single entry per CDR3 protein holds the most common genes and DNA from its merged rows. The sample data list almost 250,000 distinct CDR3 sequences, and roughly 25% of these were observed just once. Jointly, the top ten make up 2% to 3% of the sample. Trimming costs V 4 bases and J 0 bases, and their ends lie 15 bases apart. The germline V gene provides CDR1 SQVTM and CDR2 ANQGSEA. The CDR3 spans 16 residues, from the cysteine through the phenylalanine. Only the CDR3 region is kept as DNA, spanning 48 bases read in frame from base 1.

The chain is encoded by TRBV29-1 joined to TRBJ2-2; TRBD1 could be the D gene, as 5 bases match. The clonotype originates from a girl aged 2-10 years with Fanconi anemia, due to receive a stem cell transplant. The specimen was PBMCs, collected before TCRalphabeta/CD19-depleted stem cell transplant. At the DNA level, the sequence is TGCAGCGTTGTTATTCTCGAACAGGCGAACACCGGGGAGCTGTTTTTT. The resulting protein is CSVVILEQANTGELFF.